This TCR beta chain is from a study of shared T cell receptors in the human thymus. Germline-derived CDR1 and CDR2 are MNHNS and SASEGT. Trimming cost V 6 bases and J 1 base, with 13 bases left between them. This CDR3 is built from 15 residues. Sequenced by immunoSEQ multiplex PCR; TCRdb stores in-frame clones only, minus some. The sample lists roughly 710,000 clones, 75% to 90% occurring once. These data also formed part of another study, on human thymus T cells. That paper states: It was from resections taken during corrective heart surgery that the thymus tissue came.

V is TRBV6-1 and J is TRBJ1-5; D is possibly TRBD1 (5 bases). This receptor was obtained from a girl under two years old with a congenital heart defect. Source material: thymocytes. This CDR3 reads CASRWRDGSNQPQHF. DNA for the CDR3: TGTGCCAGCAGATGGAGGGACGGAAGCAATCAGCCCCAGCATTTT.